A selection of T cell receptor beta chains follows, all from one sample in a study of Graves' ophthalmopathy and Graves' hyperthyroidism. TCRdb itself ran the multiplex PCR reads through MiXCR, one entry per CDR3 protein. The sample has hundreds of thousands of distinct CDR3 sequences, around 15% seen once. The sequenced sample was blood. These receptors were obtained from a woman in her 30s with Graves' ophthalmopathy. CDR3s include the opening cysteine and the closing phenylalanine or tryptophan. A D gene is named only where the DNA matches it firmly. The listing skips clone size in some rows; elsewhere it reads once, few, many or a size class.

CDR3nt: TGTGCCAGCAGCTTAGAGGGATTGAGCACCGGGGAGCTGTTTTTT
CDR3aa: CASSLEGLSTGELFF
d_gene: -
v_gene: TRBV7-8
len: 15
j_gene: TRBJ2-2
abundance: many

CDR3nt: TGTGCCAGCAGTTTGCCGACAGGCTCGGGTGGCTACACCTTC
CDR3aa: CASSLPTGSGGYTF
d_gene: -
v_gene: TRBV28
len: 14
j_gene: TRBJ1-2
abundance: -

CDR3nt: TGTGCCTGGGCCCTCGGGGGGATTCGTGGAGAGCAGTACTTC
CDR3aa: CAWALGGIRGEQYF
d_gene: TRBD2
v_gene: TRBV30
len: 14
j_gene: TRBJ2-7
abundance: many

CDR3nt: TGTGCCAGCAGTCCAGTGGACAGGGCCAAAAACATTAAGTACTTC
CDR3aa: CASSPVDRAKNIKYF
d_gene: TRBD1
v_gene: TRBV6-1
len: 15
j_gene: TRBJ2-4
abundance: many

CDR3nt: TGTGCCAGCACCCTTACCGACTCGTCCTACGAGCAGTACTTC
CDR3aa: CASTLTDSSYEQYF
d_gene: -
v_gene: TRBV28
len: 14
j_gene: TRBJ2-7
abundance: many

CDR3nt: TGCAGTGCCCAGAGAGACAGTTTGAACACTGAAGCTTTCTTT
CDR3aa: CSAQRDSLNTEAFF
d_gene: -
v_gene: TRBV20-1
len: 14
j_gene: TRBJ1-1
abundance: many

CDR3nt: TGCAGTGCTAAACAGGGGCGGATTCAGCCCCAGCATTTT
CDR3aa: CSAKQGRIQPQHF
d_gene: TRBD1
v_gene: TRBV20-1
len: 13
j_gene: TRBJ1-5
abundance: many

CDR3nt: TGTGCCAGCAGTGAAGCGCAGGGTTCGAACTATGGCTACACCTTC
CDR3aa: CASSEAQGSNYGYTF
d_gene: -
v_gene: TRBV6-1
len: 15
j_gene: TRBJ1-2
abundance: many

CDR3nt: TGTGCCAGCAGTGATTCGGGGGTCAATCAGCCCCAGCATTTT
CDR3aa: CASSDSGVNQPQHF
d_gene: -
v_gene: TRBV2
len: 14
j_gene: TRBJ1-5
abundance: few

CDR3nt: TGTGCCAGCAGTTTCCACAGGGACACCACTGAAGCTTTCTTT
CDR3aa: CASSFHRDTTEAFF
d_gene: -
v_gene: TRBV12-3/TRBV12-4
len: 14
j_gene: TRBJ1-1
abundance: many

CDR3nt: TGTGCCTGGAGTGTCTCTGGTTACACTGAAGCTTTCTTT
CDR3aa: CAWSVSGYTEAFF
d_gene: -
v_gene: TRBV30
len: 13
j_gene: TRBJ1-1
abundance: many

CDR3nt: TGTGCCAGCGCACTTTGGAAGCGGGGGCTGAACACCGGGGAGCTGTTTTTT
CDR3aa: CASALWKRGLNTGELFF
d_gene: TRBD2
v_gene: TRBV11-2
len: 17
j_gene: TRBJ2-2
abundance: few

CDR3nt: TGTGCCAGCAGTCGACTAGCGCAGAACACCGGGGAGCTGTTTTTT
CDR3aa: CASSRLAQNTGELFF
d_gene: TRBD2
v_gene: TRBV2
len: 15
j_gene: TRBJ2-2
abundance: many

CDR3nt: TGCAGTGCTAGGGTCGGTGACAGCAACTCACCCCTCCACTTT
CDR3aa: CSARVGDSNSPLHF
d_gene: -
v_gene: TRBV20-1
len: 14
j_gene: TRBJ1-6
abundance: many

CDR3nt: TGTGCCAGCAGTGGTCAGCTGAACACTGAAGCTTTCTTT
CDR3aa: CASSGQLNTEAFF
d_gene: -
v_gene: TRBV27
len: 13
j_gene: TRBJ1-1
abundance: many

CDR3nt: TGTGCCAGCACAAGTAGCAATCAGCCCCAGCATTTT
CDR3aa: CASTSSNQPQHF
d_gene: -
v_gene: TRBV12-3/TRBV12-4
len: 12
j_gene: TRBJ1-5
abundance: many

CDR3nt: TGTGCCACCAGTGATTCCGGGACTAGCGGGAGCAACATTCAGTACTTC
CDR3aa: CATSDSGTSGSNIQYF
d_gene: TRBD2
v_gene: TRBV24-1
len: 16
j_gene: TRBJ2-4
abundance: few

CDR3nt: TGTGCCAGTAGTGGGGAGGGCGGGGGGCGCGGAAGCACTGAAGCTTTCTTT
CDR3aa: CASSGEGGGRGSTEAFF
d_gene: -
v_gene: TRBV19
len: 17
j_gene: TRBJ1-1
abundance: many

CDR3nt: TGTGCCAGCAGTCCTTCTCAGACCCAGTACTTC
CDR3aa: CASSPSQTQYF
d_gene: -
v_gene: TRBV12-3/TRBV12-4
len: 11
j_gene: TRBJ2-5
abundance: many

CDR3nt: TGTGCCAGCAGTCTTTCAGACGGGGATTACGAGCAGTACTTC
CDR3aa: CASSLSDGDYEQYF
d_gene: -
v_gene: TRBV12-3/TRBV12-4
len: 14
j_gene: TRBJ2-7
abundance: many

CDR3nt: TGTGCCAGCAACCCAAGACCAATGGGGGTCCCTGCTTTCTTT
CDR3aa: CASNPRPMGVPAFF
d_gene: -
v_gene: TRBV12-3/TRBV12-4
len: 14
j_gene: TRBJ1-1
abundance: many

CDR3nt: TGCAGTGGTTCAAGGGCAATCAGTCAGCCCCAGCATTTT
CDR3aa: CSGSRAISQPQHF
d_gene: -
v_gene: TRBV20-1
len: 13
j_gene: TRBJ1-5
abundance: -